This T cell receptor (beta chain) derives from a study of cytomegalovirus exposure and HLA in healthy donors. Broader study findings: A few chains tied to CMV proved CMV antigen-specific in vitro. Analysis was carried out at a later point, and it linked a missense DCLRE1C variant to TCR beta V- and J-gene trimming. Associated with cytomegalovirus, according to the listing, were 150 to 200 TCR beta chains.

Germline V gene sequence: CDR1 SGHRS, CDR2 YFSETQ. V was cut by 0 bases and J by 7 bases, with 8 bases left in between. The CDR3 contains 13 residues. Vbeta (60) and Jbeta (13) primers were used in the PCR. Assay used: immunoSEQ multiplex PCR; TCRdb lists only in-frame clones, some missing. The sample lists nearly 80,000 clones; roughly 80% were seen once. On this clone: The antigen is not known.

This receptor was obtained from a woman aged 40 to 50 in good health and CMV-seropositive. The sequencing sample was made of PBMCs. V usage is TRBV5-1 and J usage is TRBJ2-1; no clear D gene. The CDR3 sequence is CASSLANLNEQFF. CDR3 bases: TGCGCCAGCAGCTTGGCCAACCTAAATGAGCAGTTCTTC.